This TCR beta chain was captured by sequencing in a study of cytotoxic CD8 clonotypes in ibrutinib-treated CLL (TCRdb year 2021). Study-wide context: In this cohort, approximately 14 patients were treatment-naive and fewer than 13 were relapsed/refractory, while around 18 had unmutated IGHV. Partial responses were observed in about 24 patients and complete responses in 2; after a median follow-up of 68 months, remission was maintained in 15 or so patients and progression was observed in roughly twelve. Samples at response were collected after a median of around twelve months of treatment, with a range of roughly 6 to 40 months. On average, each sample yielded 255,043 productive templates and over 90,000 productive rearrangements. Of the 80 to 95 participants in the trial, approximately 25 had longitudinal samples available. Cryopreserved peripheral blood mononuclear cells were collected at three points: before therapy, at response, and at either sustained remission or disease progression. Every remission and progressive disease sample was obtained while ibrutinib was still being received by the patients.

General study outcomes and caveats: Sampling times were not matched between sustained-remission and progressing patients, and lymph node repertoires were not studied. Baseline clonality was found to be higher than that of age-matched healthy donors and was strongly correlated with circulating CD8+ T-cell counts. Public clonotypes were rare and either shrank or stayed stable during treatment, and the rise in clonality at ibrutinib response reflected expansion of private clonotypes. An increase in clonality was observed at ibrutinib response, with clonality remaining stable during sustained remission and falling back toward baseline at progression.

V gives up 8 bases and J gives up 4 bases, and the segment between their germline ends measures 15 bases. The germline V gene sets CDR1 to SNHLY and CDR2 to FYNNEI. The CDR3 contains 13 residues, cysteine and phenylalanine counted. The only DNA kept is the CDR3, 39 bases in frame from the first base. The sample's time point label is to be understood as: around 2 years on ibrutinib. For TCR beta library preparation, about 2.2 micrograms of genomic DNA were extracted from the cryopreserved PBMCs. High-throughput TCR beta sequencing was performed on longitudinal blood samples from CLL patients receiving ibrutinib monotherapy. The patients took part in an open-label, single-center phase 2 trial of ibrutinib monotherapy. Comment on this clone: Its cognate antigen has yet to be identified. Base qualities are not provided; no much larger clone lies one nucleotide away.

A MiSeq instrument was used for deep resolution sequencing, which targeted depths ranging from 1 in 1 million up to 1 in 200,000 T cells, with coverage averaging 10x for each clonotype. TCR beta libraries were generated with the immunoSEQ hsTCRB Kit. In the paper's pipeline: ImmunoSEQ Data Assistant and ImmunoSEQ Analyzer were used for data analysis, and V, D and J genes were assigned according to IMGT definitions. Clonality, which ranges from 0 to 1, was calculated by subtracting the normalized Shannon entropy of productive rearrangement frequencies from one. Public clonotype analysis was restricted to overrepresented clonotypes comprising at least 0.05% of each patient's repertoire. Repertoires from around 13 age-matched healthy donors in immuneACCESS were used as clonality controls. TCRdb took this table from immuneACCESS and kept in-frame rearrangements with V and J called. Such tables lack part of the clones; where checked against another copy, unresolved V genes explain under half of the gap, and the rest is unexplained. V, J and clone size are those of that table, while D and trimming were read from the DNA. Present in this sample are approximately 90,000 clones, about 74% of which were seen just once. The ten largest clones add up to under 30% of the sample.

Recombination linked TRBV2 to TRBJ2-7; the D gene is possibly TRBD1, with 5 bases matching. This material consisted of PBMCs, taken after 24 months of ibrutinib treatment. This receptor was taken from a human donor with chronic lymphocytic leukemia. The CDR3 region reads CASGRIQGYEQYF. The DNA reads TGTGCCAGCGGAAGAATTCAGGGTTACGAGCAGTACTTC.